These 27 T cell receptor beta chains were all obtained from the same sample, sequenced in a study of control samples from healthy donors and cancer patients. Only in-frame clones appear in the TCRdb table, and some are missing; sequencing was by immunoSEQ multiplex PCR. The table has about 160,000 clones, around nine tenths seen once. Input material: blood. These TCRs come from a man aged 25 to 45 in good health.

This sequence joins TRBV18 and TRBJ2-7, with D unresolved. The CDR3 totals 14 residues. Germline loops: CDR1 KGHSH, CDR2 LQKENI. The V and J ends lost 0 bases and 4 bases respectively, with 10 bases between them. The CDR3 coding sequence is TGTGCCAGCTCACCACCTATGACCACGTACGAGCAGTACTTC. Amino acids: CASSPPMTTYEQYF.

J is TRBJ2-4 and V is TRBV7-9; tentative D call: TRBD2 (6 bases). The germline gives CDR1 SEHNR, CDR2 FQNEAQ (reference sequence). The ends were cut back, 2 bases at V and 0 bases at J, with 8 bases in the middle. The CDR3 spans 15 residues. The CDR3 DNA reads TGTGCCAGCAGCTTAACTAGCCTAGCCAAAAACATTCAGTACTTC. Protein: CASSLTSLAKNIQYF.

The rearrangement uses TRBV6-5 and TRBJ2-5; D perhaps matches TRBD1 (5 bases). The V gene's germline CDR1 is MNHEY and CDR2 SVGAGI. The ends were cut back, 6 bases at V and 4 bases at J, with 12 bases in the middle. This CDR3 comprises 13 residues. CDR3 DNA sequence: TGTGCCAGCAGACATATTCAGGGAGAGACCCAGTACTTC. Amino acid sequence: CASRHIQGETQYF.

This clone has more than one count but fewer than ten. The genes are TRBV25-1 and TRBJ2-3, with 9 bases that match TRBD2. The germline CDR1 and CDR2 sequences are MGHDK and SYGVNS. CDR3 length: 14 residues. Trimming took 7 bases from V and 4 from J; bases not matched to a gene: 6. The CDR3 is CASNAGGPSDTQYF. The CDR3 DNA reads TGTGCCAGCAATGCGGGAGGGCCATCAGATACGCAGTATTTT.

CDR3 bases: TGTGCCAGCAGCTTAGATATGTGGGATGACACTGAAGCTTTCTTT. As protein: CASSLDMWDDTEAFF. This rearrangement joins TRBV11-2 to TRBJ1-1; D gene ambiguous. From germline, CDR1 is SGHAT and CDR2 FQNNGV. This CDR3 region has 15 residues. The V end lost 0 bases, the J end lost 3 bases, and 11 bases lay between the germline ends.

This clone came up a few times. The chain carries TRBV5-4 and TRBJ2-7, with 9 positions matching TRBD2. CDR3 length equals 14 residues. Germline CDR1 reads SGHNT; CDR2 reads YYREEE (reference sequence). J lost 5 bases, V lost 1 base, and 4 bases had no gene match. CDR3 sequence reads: CASSLNSGRDEQYF. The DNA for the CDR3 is TGTGCCAGCAGCTTGAATAGCGGGAGAGACGAGCAGTACTTC.

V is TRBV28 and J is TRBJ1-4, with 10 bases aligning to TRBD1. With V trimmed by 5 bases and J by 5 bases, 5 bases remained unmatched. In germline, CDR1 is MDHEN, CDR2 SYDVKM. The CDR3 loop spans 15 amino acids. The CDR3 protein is CASSRGDRGNEKLFF. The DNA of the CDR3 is TGTGCCAGCAGTCGGGGGGACAGGGGAAATGAAAAACTGTTTTTT.

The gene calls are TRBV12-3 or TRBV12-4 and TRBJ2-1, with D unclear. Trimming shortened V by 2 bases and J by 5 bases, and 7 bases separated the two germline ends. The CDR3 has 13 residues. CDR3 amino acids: CASSLSLNNEQFF. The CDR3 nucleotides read TGTGCCAGCAGTTTATCCCTAAACAATGAGCAGTTCTTC.

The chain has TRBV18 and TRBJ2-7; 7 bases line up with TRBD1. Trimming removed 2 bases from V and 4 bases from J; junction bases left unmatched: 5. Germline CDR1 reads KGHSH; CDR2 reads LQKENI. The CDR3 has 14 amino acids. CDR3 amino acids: CASSPEGAGYEQYF. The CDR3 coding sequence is TGTGCCAGCTCACCAGAGGGGGCGGGTTACGAGCAGTACTTC.

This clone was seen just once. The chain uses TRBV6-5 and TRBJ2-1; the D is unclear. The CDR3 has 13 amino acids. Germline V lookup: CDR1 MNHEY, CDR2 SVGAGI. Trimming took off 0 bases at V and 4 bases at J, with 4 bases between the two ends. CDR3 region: CASSYSWYNEQFF. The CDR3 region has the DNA TGTGCCAGCAGTTACTCCTGGTACAATGAGCAGTTCTTC.

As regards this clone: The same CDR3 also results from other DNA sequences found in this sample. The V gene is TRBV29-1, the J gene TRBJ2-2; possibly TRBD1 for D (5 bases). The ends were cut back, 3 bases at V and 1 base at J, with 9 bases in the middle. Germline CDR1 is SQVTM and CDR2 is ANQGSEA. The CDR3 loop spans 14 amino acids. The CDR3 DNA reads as TGCAGCGTTGACTCAGGACAGAACACCGGGGAGCTGTTTTTT. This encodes CSVDSGQNTGELFF.

The CDR3 region is CASSDRNGYTF. CDR3 bases: TGTGCCAGCAGTGACCGGAATGGCTACACCTTC. This chain connects TRBV6-4 to TRBJ1-2; no definite D call. Germline V gives CDR1 MRHNA, CDR2 SNTAGT. The CDR3 loop spans 11 amino acids. Deletions cut 2 bases from V and 6 bases from J, with 4 bases between.

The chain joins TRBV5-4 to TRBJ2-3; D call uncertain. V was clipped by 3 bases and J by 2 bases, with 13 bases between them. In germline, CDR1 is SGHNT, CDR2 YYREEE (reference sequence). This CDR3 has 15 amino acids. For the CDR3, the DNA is TGTGCCAGCAGCTCCCCCCGGACCACCACAGATACGCAGTATTTT. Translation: CASSSPRTTTDTQYF.

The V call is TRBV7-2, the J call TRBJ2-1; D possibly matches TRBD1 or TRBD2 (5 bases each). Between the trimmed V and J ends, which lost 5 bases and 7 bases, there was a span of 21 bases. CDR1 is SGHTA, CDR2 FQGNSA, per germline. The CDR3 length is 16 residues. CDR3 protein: CASSPGPGPPENEQFF. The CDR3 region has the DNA TGTGCCAGCAGCCCCGGACCGGGACCCCCTGAAAATGAGCAGTTCTTC.

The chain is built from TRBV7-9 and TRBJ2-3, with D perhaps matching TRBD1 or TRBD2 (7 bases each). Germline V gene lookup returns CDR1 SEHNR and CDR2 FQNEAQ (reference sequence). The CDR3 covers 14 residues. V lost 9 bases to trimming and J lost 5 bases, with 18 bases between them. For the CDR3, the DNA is TGTGCCAGGGTGGGAGCGGGGACAGTAGATACGCAGTATTTT. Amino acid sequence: CARVGAGTVDTQYF.

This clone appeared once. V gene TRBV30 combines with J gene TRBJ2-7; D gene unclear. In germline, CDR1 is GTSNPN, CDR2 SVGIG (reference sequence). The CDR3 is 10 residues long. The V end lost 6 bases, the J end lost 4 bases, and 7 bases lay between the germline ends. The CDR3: CACGEYEQYF. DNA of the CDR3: TGTGCCTGTGGTGAGTACGAGCAGTACTTC.

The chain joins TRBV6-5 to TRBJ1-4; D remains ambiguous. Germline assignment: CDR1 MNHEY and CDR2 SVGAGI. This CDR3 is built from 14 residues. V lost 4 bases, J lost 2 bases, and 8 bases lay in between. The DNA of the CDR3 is TGTGCCAGCAGTTTTGGGTTCACTAATGAAAAACTGTTTTTT. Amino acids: CASSFGFTNEKLFF.

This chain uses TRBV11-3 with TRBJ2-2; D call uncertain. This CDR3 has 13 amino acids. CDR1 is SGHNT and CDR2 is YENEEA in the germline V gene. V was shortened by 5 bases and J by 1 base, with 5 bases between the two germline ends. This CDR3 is CASSQLNTGELFF. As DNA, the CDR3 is TGTGCCAGCAGCCAGTTGAACACCGGGGAGCTGTTTTTT.

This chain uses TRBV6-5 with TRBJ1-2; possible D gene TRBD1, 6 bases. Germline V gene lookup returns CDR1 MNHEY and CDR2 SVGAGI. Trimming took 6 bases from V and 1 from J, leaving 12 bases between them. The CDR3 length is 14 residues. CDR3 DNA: TGTGCCAGCAGACGACAGGAGATTAACTATGGCTACACCTTC. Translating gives CASRRQEINYGYTF.

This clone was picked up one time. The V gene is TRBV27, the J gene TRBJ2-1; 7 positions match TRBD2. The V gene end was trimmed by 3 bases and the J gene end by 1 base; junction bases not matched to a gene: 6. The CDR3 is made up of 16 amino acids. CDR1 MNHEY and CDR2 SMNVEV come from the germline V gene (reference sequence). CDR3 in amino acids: CASSFGAGESYNEQFF. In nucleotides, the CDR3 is TGTGCCAGCAGTTTTGGGGCGGGAGAGTCCTACAATGAGCAGTTCTTC.

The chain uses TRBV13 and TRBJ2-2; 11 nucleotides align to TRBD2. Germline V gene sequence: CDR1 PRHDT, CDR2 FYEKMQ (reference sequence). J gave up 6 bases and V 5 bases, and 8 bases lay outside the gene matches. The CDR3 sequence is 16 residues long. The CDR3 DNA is TGTGCCAGCAGCCCGATCACTAGCGGGAGAGCCGGGGAGCTGTTTTTT. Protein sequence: CASSPITSGRAGELFF. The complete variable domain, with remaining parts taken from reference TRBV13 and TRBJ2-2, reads AAGVIQSPRHLIKEKRETATLKCYPIPRHDTVYWYQQGPGQDPQFLISFYEKMQSDKGSIPDRFSAQQFSDYHSELNMSSLELGDSALYFCASSPITSGRAGELFFGEGSRLTVL.

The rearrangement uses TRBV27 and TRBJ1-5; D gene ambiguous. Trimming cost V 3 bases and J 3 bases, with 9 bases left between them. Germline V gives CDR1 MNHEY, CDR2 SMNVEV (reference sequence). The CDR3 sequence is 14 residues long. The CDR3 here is CASSFSRINQPQHF. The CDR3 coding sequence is TGTGCCAGCAGTTTTAGCCGGATCAATCAGCCCCAGCATTTT.

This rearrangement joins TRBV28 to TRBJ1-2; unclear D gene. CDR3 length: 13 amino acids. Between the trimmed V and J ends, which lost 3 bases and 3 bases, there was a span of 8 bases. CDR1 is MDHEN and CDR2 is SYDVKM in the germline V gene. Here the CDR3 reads CASSFGRDYGYTF. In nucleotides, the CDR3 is TGTGCCAGCAGTTTTGGACGGGACTATGGCTACACCTTC.

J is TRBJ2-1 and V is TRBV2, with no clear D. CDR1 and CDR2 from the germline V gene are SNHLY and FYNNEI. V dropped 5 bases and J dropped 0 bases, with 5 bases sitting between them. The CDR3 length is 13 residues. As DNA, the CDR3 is TGTGCCAGCAGTCCCTACTCCTACAATGAGCAGTTCTTC. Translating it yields CASSPYSYNEQFF.

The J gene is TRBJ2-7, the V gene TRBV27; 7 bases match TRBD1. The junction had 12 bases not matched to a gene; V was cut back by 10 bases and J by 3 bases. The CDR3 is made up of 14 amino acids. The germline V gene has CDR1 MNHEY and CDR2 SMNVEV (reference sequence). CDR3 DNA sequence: TGTGCCACCTCGAGTAGTAACAGGGGCTACGAGCAGTACTTC. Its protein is CATSSSNRGYEQYF.

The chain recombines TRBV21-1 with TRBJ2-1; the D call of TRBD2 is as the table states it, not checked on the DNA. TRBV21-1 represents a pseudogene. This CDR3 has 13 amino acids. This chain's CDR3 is CASSKGGRNEQFF. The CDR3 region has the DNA TGTGCCAGCAGCAAAGGAGGGAGGAATGAGCAGTTCTTC.

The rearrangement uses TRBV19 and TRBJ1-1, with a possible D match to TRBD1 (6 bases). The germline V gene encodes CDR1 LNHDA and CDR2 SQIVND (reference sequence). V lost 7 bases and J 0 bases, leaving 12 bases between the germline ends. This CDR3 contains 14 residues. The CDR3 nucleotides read TGTGCCAGTACAACTAACAGGGTGAACACTGAAGCTTTCTTT. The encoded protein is CASTTNRVNTEAFF.